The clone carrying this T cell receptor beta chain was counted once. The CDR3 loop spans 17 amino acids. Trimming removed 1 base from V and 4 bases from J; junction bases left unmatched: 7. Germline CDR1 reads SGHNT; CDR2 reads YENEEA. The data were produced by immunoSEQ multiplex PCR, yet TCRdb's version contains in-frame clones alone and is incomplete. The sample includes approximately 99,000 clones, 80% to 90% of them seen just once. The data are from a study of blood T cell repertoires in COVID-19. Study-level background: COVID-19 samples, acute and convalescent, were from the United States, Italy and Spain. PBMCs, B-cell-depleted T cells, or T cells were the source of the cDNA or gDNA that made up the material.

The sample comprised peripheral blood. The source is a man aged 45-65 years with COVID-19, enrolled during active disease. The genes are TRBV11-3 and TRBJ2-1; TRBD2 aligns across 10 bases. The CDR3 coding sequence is TGTGCCAGCAGCTTAGGGACTAGCGGTCTCTTGTACAATGAGCAGTTCTTC. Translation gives CASSLGTSGLLYNEQFF.